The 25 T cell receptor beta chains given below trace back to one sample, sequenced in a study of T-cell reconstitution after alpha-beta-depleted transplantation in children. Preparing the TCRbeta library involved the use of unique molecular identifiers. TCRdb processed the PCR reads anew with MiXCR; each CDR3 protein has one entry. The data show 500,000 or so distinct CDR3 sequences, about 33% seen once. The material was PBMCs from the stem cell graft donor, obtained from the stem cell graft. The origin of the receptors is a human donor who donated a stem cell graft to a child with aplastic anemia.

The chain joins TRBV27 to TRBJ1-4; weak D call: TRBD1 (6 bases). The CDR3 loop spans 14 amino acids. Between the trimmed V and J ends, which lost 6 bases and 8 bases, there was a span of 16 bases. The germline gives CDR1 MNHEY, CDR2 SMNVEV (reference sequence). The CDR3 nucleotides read TGTGCCAGCAGCGGGGGCTGGGAGTCAGAAAAACTGTTTTTT. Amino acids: CASSGGWESEKLFF. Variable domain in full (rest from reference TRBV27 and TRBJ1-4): EAQVTQNPRYLITVTGKKLTVTCSQNMNHEYMSWYRQDPGLGLRQIYYSMNVEVTDKGDVPEGYKVSRKEKRNFPLILESPSPNQTSLYFCASSGGWESEKLFFGSGTQLSVL.

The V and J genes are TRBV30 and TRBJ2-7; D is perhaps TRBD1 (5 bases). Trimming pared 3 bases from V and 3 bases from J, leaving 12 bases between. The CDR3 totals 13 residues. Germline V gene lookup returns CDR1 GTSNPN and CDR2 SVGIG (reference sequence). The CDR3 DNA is TGTGCCTGGAGGCGAAGGGGAAGCTACGAGCAGTACGTC. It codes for CAWRRRGSYEQYV.

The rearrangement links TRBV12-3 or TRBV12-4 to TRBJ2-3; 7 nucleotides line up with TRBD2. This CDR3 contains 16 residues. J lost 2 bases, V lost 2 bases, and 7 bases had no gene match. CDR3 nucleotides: TGTGCCAGCAGTTTATCTAGCGGTGGGTTCACAGATACGCAGTATTTT. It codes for CASSLSSGGFTDTQYF.

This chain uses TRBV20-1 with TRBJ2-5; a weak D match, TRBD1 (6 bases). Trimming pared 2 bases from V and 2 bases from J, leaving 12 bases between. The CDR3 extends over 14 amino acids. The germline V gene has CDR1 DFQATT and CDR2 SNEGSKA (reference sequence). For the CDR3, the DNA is TGCAGTGCTAGAAAGACAGGTCTTCAAGAGACCCAGTACTTC. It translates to CSARKTGLQETQYF.

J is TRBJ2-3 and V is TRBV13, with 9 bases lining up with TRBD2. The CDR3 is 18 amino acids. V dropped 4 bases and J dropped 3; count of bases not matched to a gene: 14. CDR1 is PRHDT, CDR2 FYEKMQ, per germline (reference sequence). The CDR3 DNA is TGTGCCAGCAGCTCAGGCCCGCCTAGCGGGACGATAACAGATACGCAGTATTTT. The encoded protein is CASSSGPPSGTITDTQYF.

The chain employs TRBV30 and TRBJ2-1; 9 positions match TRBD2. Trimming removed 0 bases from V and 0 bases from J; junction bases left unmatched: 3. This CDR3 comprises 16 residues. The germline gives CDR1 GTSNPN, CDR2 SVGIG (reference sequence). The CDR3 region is CAWSVGLAASYNEQFF. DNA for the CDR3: TGTGCCTGGAGTGTGGGACTAGCCGCCTCCTACAATGAGCAGTTCTTC.

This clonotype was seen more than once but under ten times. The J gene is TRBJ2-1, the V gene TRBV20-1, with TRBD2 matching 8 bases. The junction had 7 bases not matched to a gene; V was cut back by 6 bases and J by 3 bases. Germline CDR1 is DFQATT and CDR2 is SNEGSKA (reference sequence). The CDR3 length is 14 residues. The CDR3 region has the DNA TGCAGTGCAAAACGGGGGGGCAGCTACAATGAGCAGTTCTTC. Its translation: CSAKRGGSYNEQFF.

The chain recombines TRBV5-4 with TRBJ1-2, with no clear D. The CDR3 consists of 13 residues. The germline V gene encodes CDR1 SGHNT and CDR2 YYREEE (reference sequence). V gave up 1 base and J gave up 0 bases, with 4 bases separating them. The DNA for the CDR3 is TGTGCCAGCAGCTTGAGTTCTAACTATGGCTACACCTTC. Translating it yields CASSLSSNYGYTF.

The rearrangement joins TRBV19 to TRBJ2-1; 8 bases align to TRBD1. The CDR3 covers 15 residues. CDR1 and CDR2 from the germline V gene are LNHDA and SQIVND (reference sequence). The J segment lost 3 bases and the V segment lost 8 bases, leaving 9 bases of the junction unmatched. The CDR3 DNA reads TGTGCCAGTTTTAGTGGGACAGGCCTCTACAATGAGCAGTTCTTC. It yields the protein CASFSGTGLYNEQFF.

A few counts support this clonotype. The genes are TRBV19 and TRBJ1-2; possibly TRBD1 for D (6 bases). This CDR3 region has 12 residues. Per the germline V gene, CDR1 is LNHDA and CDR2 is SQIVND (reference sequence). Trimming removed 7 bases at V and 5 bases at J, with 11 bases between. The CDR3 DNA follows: TGTGCCAGTAAAACTACAGGGTATGGCTACACCTTC. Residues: CASKTTGYGYTF.

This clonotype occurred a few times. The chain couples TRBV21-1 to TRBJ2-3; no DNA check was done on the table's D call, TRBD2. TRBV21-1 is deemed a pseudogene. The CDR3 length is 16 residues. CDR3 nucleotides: TGTGCCAGCAGCAAAGATGGGGACGTAGGCACAGATACGCAGTATTTT. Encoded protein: CASSKDGDVGTDTQYF.

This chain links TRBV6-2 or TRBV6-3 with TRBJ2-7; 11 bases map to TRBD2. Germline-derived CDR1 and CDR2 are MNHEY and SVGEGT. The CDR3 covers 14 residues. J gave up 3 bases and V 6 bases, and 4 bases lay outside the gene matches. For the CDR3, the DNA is TGTGCCAGCAGAAAGGGACTAGCGGTCTACGAGCAGTACGTC. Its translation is CASRKGLAVYEQYV.

The CDR3 loop is CASSLQGSGSEQYF. CDR3 nucleotides: TGTGCCAGCAGTTTGCAGGGTAGCGGGAGCGAGCAGTACTTC. The rearrangement joins TRBV11-2 to TRBJ2-7; 9 bases match TRBD2. Germline CDR1 SGHAT, CDR2 FQNNGV. This CDR3 is 14 amino acids long. The trim removed 6 bases at V and 6 bases at J, leaving 9 bases unmatched. Full variable domain (remainder filled in from reference TRBV11-2 and TRBJ2-7): EAGVAQSPRYKIIEKRQSVAFWCNPISGHATLYWYQQILGQGPKLLIQFQNNGVVDDSQLPKDRFSAERLKGVDSTLKIQPAKLEDSAVYLCASSLQGSGSEQYFGPGTRLTVT.

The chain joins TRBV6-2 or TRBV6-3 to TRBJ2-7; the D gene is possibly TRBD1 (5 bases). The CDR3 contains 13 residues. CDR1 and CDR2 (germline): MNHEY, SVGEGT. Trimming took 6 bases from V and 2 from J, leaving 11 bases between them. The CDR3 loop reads CASRAADTYEQYV. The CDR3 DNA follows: TGTGCCAGCAGGGCCGCGGACACCTACGAGCAGTACGTC.

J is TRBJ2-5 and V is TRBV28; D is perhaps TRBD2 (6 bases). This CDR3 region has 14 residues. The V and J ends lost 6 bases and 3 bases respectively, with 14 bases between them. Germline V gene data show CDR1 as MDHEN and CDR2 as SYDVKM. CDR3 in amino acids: CASSLGLTKETQYF. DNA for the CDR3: TGTGCCAGCAGCTTGGGACTTACAAAAGAGACCCAGTACTTC.

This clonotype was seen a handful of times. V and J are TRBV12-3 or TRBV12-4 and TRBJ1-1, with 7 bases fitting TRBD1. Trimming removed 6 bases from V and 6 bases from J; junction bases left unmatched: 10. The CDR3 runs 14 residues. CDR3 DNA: TGTGCCAGCAGGACCGGGACAGTCGGGCCTGAAGCTTTCTTT. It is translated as CASRTGTVGPEAFF.

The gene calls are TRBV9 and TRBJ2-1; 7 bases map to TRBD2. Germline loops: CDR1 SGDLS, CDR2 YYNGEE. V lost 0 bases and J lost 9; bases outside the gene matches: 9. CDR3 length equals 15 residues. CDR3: CASSVGLEGRGEQFF. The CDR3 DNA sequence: TGTGCCAGCAGCGTAGGTCTAGAGGGGAGGGGTGAGCAGTTCTTC. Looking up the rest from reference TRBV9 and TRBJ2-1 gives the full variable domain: DSGVTQTPKHLITATGQRVTLRCSPRSGDLSVYWYQQSLDQGLQFLIQYYNGEERAKGNILERFSAQQFPDLHSELNLSSLELGDSALYFCASSVGLEGRGEQFFGPGTRLTVL.

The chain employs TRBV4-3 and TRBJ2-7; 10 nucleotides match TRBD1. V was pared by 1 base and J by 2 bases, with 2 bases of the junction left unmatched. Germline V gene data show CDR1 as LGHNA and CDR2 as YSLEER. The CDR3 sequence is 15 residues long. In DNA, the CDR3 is TGCGCCAGCAGCCAAGGGACAGGGGGGGCCTACGAGCAGTACTTC. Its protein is CASSQGTGGAYEQYF.

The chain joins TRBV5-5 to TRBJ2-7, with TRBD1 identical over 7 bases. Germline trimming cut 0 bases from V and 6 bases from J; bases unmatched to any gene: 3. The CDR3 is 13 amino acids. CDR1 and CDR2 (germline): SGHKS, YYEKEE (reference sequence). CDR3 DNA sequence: TGTGCCAGCAGCTTGGTGAGGGGGCTCGAGCAGTACTTC. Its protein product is CASSLVRGLEQYF.

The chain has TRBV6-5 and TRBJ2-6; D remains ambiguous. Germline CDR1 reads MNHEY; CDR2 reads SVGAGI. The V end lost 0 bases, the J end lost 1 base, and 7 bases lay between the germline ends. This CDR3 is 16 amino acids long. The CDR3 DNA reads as TGTGCCAGCAGTTACTCGGATCCTTCTGGGGCCAACGTCCTGACTTTC. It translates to CASSYSDPSGANVLTF.

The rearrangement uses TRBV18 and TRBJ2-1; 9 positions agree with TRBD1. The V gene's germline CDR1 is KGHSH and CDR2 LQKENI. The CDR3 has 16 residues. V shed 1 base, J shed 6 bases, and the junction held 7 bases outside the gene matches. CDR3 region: CASSPRRTGDGNEQFF. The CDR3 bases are TGTGCCAGCTCACCACGAAGGACAGGGGACGGCAATGAGCAGTTCTTC.

The CDR3 is CASSWAGDSYEQYF. DNA of the CDR3: TGTGCCAGCAGCTGGGCAGGGGACTCCTACGAGCAGTACTTC. The rearrangement joins TRBV7-6 to TRBJ2-7; D is perhaps TRBD1 (6 bases). Per the germline V gene, CDR1 is SGHVS and CDR2 is FNYEAQ. The CDR3 spans 14 residues. V was pared by 4 bases and J by 0 bases, with 10 bases between.

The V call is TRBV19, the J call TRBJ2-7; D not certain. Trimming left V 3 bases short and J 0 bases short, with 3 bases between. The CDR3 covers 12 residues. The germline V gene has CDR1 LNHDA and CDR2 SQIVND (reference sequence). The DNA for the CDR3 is TGTGCCAGTAGTATGCCCTCCTACGAGCAGTACTTC. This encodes CASSMPSYEQYF.

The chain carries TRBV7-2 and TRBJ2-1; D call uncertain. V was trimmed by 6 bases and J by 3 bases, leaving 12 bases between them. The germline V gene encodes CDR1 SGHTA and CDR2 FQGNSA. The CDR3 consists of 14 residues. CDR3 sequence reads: CASSQDSIYNEQFF. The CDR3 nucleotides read TGTGCCAGCAGTCAAGACTCGATCTACAATGAGCAGTTCTTC.

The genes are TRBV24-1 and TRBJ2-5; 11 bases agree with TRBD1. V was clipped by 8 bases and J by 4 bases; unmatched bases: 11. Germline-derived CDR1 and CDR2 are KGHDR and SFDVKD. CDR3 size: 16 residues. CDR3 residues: CATNREGTGGRETQYF. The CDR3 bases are TGTGCCACCAACAGGGAAGGGACAGGGGGGCGAGAGACCCAGTACTTC.